A single sample gave rise to the 26 T cell receptor beta chains below, sequenced in a study of OX40 agonist ivuxolimab in advanced cancers. Some clones are missing from TCRdb's copy, which holds only in-frame ones; the method was immunoSEQ multiplex PCR. Among roughly 76,000 clones listed, 80% to 95% were seen once. The sample consisted of CD4+ or CD8+ T cells sorted from blood, taken in a trial of the OX40 agonist ivuxolimab. Receptors were obtained from an adult with an advanced solid tumor such as melanoma, head and neck, liver or kidney cancer.

V and J are TRBV5-6 and TRBJ2-7; D possibly corresponds to TRBD2 (5 bases). This CDR3 contains 14 residues. CDR1 is SGHDT and CDR2 is YYEEEE in the germline V gene. Deletions cut 1 base from V and 3 bases from J, with 11 bases between. The CDR3 DNA reads TGTGCCAGCAGCTTGAGAGGGTCCCTCTACGAGCAGTACTTC. It codes for CASSLRGSLYEQYF.

The rearrangement links TRBV5-5 to TRBJ1-2, with D maybe TRBD1 (5 bases). From germline, CDR1 is SGHKS and CDR2 YYEKEE (reference sequence). The CDR3 extends over 15 amino acids. V dropped 0 bases and J dropped 6 bases, with 15 bases sitting between them. The CDR3 nucleotides read TGTGCCAGCAGCTTGGACCTGGGGACGGTGCATGGCTACACCTTC. This sequence encodes CASSLDLGTVHGYTF.

V is TRBV6-5 and J is TRBJ1-3; D uncertain. The length of the CDR3 is 13 residues. Germline lookup yields CDR1 MNHEY and CDR2 SVGAGI. Trimming stripped 7 bases from V and 0 bases from J, with 7 bases between. The chain's CDR3 is CASKTSSGNTIYF. CDR3 sequence (DNA): TGTGCCAGCAAAACCAGCTCTGGAAACACCATATATTTT.

The chain couples TRBV15 to TRBJ2-1; TRBD1 is a possible D gene (5 bases). This CDR3 contains 14 residues. CDR1 is LNHNV, CDR2 YYDKDF, per germline (reference sequence). V dropped 4 bases and J dropped 3 bases, with 10 bases sitting between them. CDR3 protein: CATSTGALYNEQFF. CDR3 DNA: TGTGCCACCAGCACTGGGGCCCTCTACAATGAGCAGTTCTTC. Full variable domain (outside the CDR3, taken from reference TRBV15 and TRBJ2-1): DAMVIQNPRYQVTQFGKPVTLSCSQTLNHNVMYWYQQKSSQAPKLLFHYYDKDFNNEADTPDNFQSRRPNTSFCFLDIRSPGLGDTAMYLCATSTGALYNEQFFGPGTRLTVL.

This CDR3 reads CASSLMVAGGGTDTQYF. The DNA of the CDR3 is TGTGCCAGCAGTTTAATGGTAGCGGGGGGAGGCACAGATACGCAGTATTTT. V usage is TRBV27 and J usage is TRBJ2-3, with 10 bases that match TRBD2. Germline V gene data show CDR1 as MNHEY and CDR2 as SMNVEV (reference sequence). Trimming took 2 bases from V and 1 from J; bases not matched to a gene: 6. The CDR3 is 17 residues long.

The gene calls are TRBV6-5 and TRBJ1-2, with a tentative D call TRBD1 (5 bases). Germline lookup yields CDR1 MNHEY and CDR2 SVGAGI. V dropped 6 bases and J dropped 4 bases, with 9 bases sitting between them. This CDR3 contains 12 residues. The CDR3 region is CASRSTAYGYTF. The DNA for the CDR3 is TGTGCCAGCAGGTCGACAGCCTATGGCTACACCTTC.

The chain links TRBV14 to TRBJ2-3, with D possibly being TRBD2 (6 bases). In germline, CDR1 is SGHDN, CDR2 FVKESK. There are 15 residues in the CDR3. The ends were cut back, 4 bases at V and 3 bases at J, with 14 bases in the middle. Here the CDR3 DNA reads TGTGCCAGCAGCCCCCGGGACTCGCTTACAGATACGCAGTATTTT. It yields the protein CASSPRDSLTDTQYF.

This clone has just a few counts. This chain links TRBV5-3 with TRBJ1-6; D ambiguous. TRBV5-3 is placed among ORFs of uncertain function. The CDR3 runs to 15 residues. Deletions cut 0 bases from V and 5 bases from J, with 9 bases between. The CDR3 sequence: CARSLAIRNNSPLHF. CDR3 sequence (DNA): TGTGCCAGAAGCTTGGCCATTCGGAATAATTCACCCCTCCACTTT.

The chain combines TRBV7-8 with TRBJ2-7, with D unclear. The V gene lost 2 bases and the J gene lost 2 bases, with 10 bases spanning the gap. The CDR3 has 14 residues. In germline, CDR1 is SGHVS, CDR2 FQNEAQ. The chain's CDR3 is CASSLRLEPYEQYF. The CDR3 DNA reads TGTGCCAGCAGCTTAAGACTCGAACCCTACGAGCAGTACTTC.

This sequence joins TRBV21-1 and TRBJ2-5; the table's TRBD2 call for D was not verified on the DNA. TRBV21-1 is termed a pseudogene. The CDR3 totals 15 residues. Here the CDR3 reads CASGVPSQVQETQYF. The CDR3 DNA is TGTGCCAGCGGGGTTCCTAGCCAGGTTCAAGAGACCCAGTACTTC.

The rearrangement uses TRBV5-1 and TRBJ1-1, with TRBD1 identical over 9 bases. The V segment lost 8 bases and the J segment 5 bases; nucleotides outside the gene matches: 13. Per germline, CDR1 SGHRS and CDR2 YFSETQ. The CDR3 contains 15 residues. The DNA for the CDR3 is TGCGCCAGTCGGCCGCCGGGGACAGGGCTGACTGAAGCTTTCTTT. Translation gives CASRPPGTGLTEAFF.

The gene calls are TRBV6-4 and TRBJ2-1; D is possibly TRBD2 (5 bases). This CDR3 is built from 15 residues. Trimming removed 3 bases from V and 0 bases from J, with 9 bases in between. The germline CDR1 and CDR2 sequences are MRHNA and SNTAGT. For the CDR3, the DNA is TGTGCCAGCAGTGAGGGCGAGGGCTCCTACAATGAGCAGTTCTTC. Its protein product is CASSEGEGSYNEQFF.

The CDR3 sequence: CASSAGAGSYEQYF. CDR3 sequence (DNA): TGTGCCAGCAGCGCAGGAGCGGGGTCCTACGAGCAGTACTTC. The chain carries TRBV4-2 and TRBJ2-7; 7 positions agree with TRBD2. This CDR3 spans 14 amino acids. Germline V gene data show CDR1 as LGHNA and CDR2 as YNFKEQ. Trimming at V came to 5 bases and at J to 1 base, leaving 5 bases not matched to a gene.

The V and J genes are TRBV4-3 and TRBJ2-7; weak D call: TRBD1 (5 bases). Per the germline V gene, CDR1 is LGHNA and CDR2 is YSLEER. The CDR3 loop spans 14 amino acids. Trimming left V 1 base short and J 3 bases short, with 10 bases between. The CDR3 DNA follows: TGCGCCAGCAGCCAAGTAGGGGCATTCTACGAGCAGTACTTC. Protein: CASSQVGAFYEQYF.

This sequence joins TRBV9 and TRBJ2-5; 8 positions agree with TRBD2. This CDR3 comprises 16 residues. Trimming took 4 bases from V and 2 from J; bases not matched to a gene: 10. Germline V lookup: CDR1 SGDLS, CDR2 YYNGEE. The CDR3 DNA sequence: TGTGCCAGCAGCCCAGACGGGGGGGGACCTCAAGAGACCCAGTACTTC. Translating gives CASSPDGGGPQETQYF. The full variable domain, rest sourced from reference TRBV9 and TRBJ2-5, is DSGVTQTPKHLITATGQRVTLRCSPRSGDLSVYWYQQSLDQGLQFLIQYYNGEERAKGNILERFSAQQFPDLHSELNLSSLELGDSALYFCASSPDGGGPQETQYFGPGTRLLVL.

V gene TRBV4-3 combines with J gene TRBJ1-1; no clear D gene. V was cut by 1 base and J by 5 bases, with 5 bases left in between. CDR3 length: 12 residues. The germline CDR1 and CDR2 sequences are LGHNA and YSLEER. The CDR3 loop is CASSQGATEAFF. The CDR3 DNA is TGCGCCAGCAGCCAAGGAGCGACTGAAGCTTTCTTT.

The chain recombines TRBV9 with TRBJ2-7; D possibly corresponds to TRBD2 (5 bases). From germline, CDR1 is SGDLS and CDR2 YYNGEE. With 2 bases removed from V and 4 bases from J, the gap between germline ends came to 7 bases. This CDR3 is 12 amino acids long. The CDR3 is CASSVTGYEQYF. CDR3 nucleotide sequence: TGTGCCAGCAGCGTCACGGGGTACGAGCAGTACTTC.

V and J are TRBV19 and TRBJ2-7; D not resolved. V lost 7 bases and J 3 bases, leaving 16 bases between the germline ends. The CDR3 totals 14 residues. Germline V gene sequence: CDR1 LNHDA, CDR2 SQIVND (reference sequence). The CDR3: CASTSSELGYEQYF. In nucleotides, the CDR3 is TGTGCCAGTACCTCCTCGGAACTTGGCTACGAGCAGTACTTC.

This clone appeared a single time. The chain recombines TRBV7-2 with TRBJ1-6; D possibly corresponds to TRBD1 (5 bases). This CDR3 contains 15 residues. V lost 1 base and J lost 10, with 14 bases in between. Per the germline V gene, CDR1 is SGHTA and CDR2 is FQGNSA. The chain's CDR3 is CASSLGGGSGSPLHF. In DNA, the CDR3 is TGTGCCAGCAGCTTAGGGGGGGGGAGTGGGTCACCCCTCCACTTT.

V and J are TRBV6-5 and TRBJ1-1; 7 nucleotides match TRBD1. The CDR3 totals 14 residues. After removal of 2 bases from V and 0 bases from J, the junction contained 0 bases not matched to a gene. Germline CDR1 MNHEY, CDR2 SVGAGI. DNA of the CDR3: TGTGCCAGCAGTTACGGGACAGTGAACACTGAAGCTTTCTTT. Encoded protein: CASSYGTVNTEAFF.

The chain has TRBV28 and TRBJ2-7, with 9 positions matching TRBD1. Losses at the gene ends were 5 bases for V and 2 bases for J; bases not matched to a gene: 4. CDR1 MDHEN and CDR2 SYDVKM come from the germline V gene. The CDR3 length is 14 residues. CDR3 nucleotides: TGTGCCAGCAGTAACAGGGGGCTCGCCTACGAGCAGTACTTC. Translation: CASSNRGLAYEQYF.

This chain joins TRBV7-9 and TRBJ1-4; D remains unclear. Germline CDR1 and CDR2: SEHNR and FQNEAQ (reference sequence). Trimming pared 5 bases from V and 2 bases from J, leaving 9 bases between. CDR3 length: 14 residues. CDR3 nucleotide sequence: TGTGCCAGCAGCCCGCCTCCCACTAATGAAAAACTGTTTTTT. As protein: CASSPPPTNEKLFF.

V and J are TRBV7-2 and TRBJ2-1; D unresolved. Trimming pared 5 bases from V and 8 bases from J, leaving 16 bases between. Germline CDR1 SGHTA, CDR2 FQGNSA. The CDR3 is 14 amino acids. The CDR3 coding sequence is TGTGCCAGCAGCACCCTGCCGCCCTCGCATGAGCAGTTCTTC. Protein product: CASSTLPPSHEQFF.

This chain links TRBV4-1 with TRBJ2-5; D might be TRBD1 (5 bases). The V and J ends lost 0 bases and 5 bases respectively, with 10 bases between them. The CDR3 is 14 amino acids. The germline V gene has CDR1 MGHRA and CDR2 YSYEKL. Here the CDR3 reads CASSQDPGQETQYF. The CDR3 coding sequence is TGCGCCAGCAGCCAAGACCCAGGGCAGGAGACCCAGTACTTC.

The V call is TRBV7-2, the J call TRBJ2-3, with a tentative D call TRBD2 (6 bases). The CDR3 spans 17 residues. The ends were cut back, 4 bases at V and 5 bases at J, with 22 bases in the middle. The germline CDR1 and CDR2 sequences are SGHTA and FQGNSA. The CDR3 nucleotides are TGTGCCAGCAGCTCGATATTCGGGACTTCCAACGGAGATACGCAGTATTTT. This gives the protein CASSSIFGTSNGDTQYF.

The rearrangement links TRBV6-4 to TRBJ2-4, with D tentatively TRBD1 or TRBD2 (5 bases each). V was cut by 5 bases and J by 0 bases, with 14 bases left in between. CDR3 size: 16 residues. The germline gives CDR1 MRHNA, CDR2 SNTAGT. This CDR3 is CASSPQGEGAKNIQYF. CDR3 bases: TGTGCCAGCAGTCCCCAGGGAGAGGGAGCCAAAAACATTCAGTACTTC.